A single sample is the source of the 29 T cell receptor beta chains below, sequenced in a study of graft-versus-host responses after intestinal transplantation. These receptors' antigens are unknown. TCRdb keeps only in-frame clones here, not all; method: immunoSEQ multiplex PCR. The table shows roughly 90,000 clones, with roughly nine tenths occurring only once. Specimen: unstimulated CD4+ T cells sorted from spleen or lymph node cells, collected before transplant. Receptors originate from a human donor who was the organ donor for an intestinal transplant.

The chain has TRBV15 and TRBJ2-2; TRBD2 aligns across 11 bases. Unmatched junction bases numbered 12, after V lost 6 bases and J lost 3 bases. The CDR3 is 18 amino acids. Germline CDR1 is LNHNV and CDR2 is YYDKDF (reference sequence). In nucleotides, the CDR3 is TGTGCCACCAGTCCCTATCGGCTAGCGGGGGGTTACACCGGGGAGCTGTTTTTT. Translation gives CATSPYRLAGGYTGELFF.

V gene TRBV19 combines with J gene TRBJ1-5; tentative D call: TRBD1 (5 bases). V was pared by 8 bases and J by 4 bases, with 12 bases between. The CDR3 runs to 13 residues. The V gene's germline CDR1 is LNHDA and CDR2 SQIVND (reference sequence). The CDR3 protein is CASARGHNQPQHF. DNA of the CDR3: TGTGCCAGTGCACGCGGACATAATCAGCCCCAGCATTTT.

In its sample, this clone was seen once. The chain recombines TRBV6-1 with TRBJ1-4, with TRBD1 as a possible D gene (6 bases). Looked up from germline, CDR1 is MNHNS and CDR2 is SASEGT. This CDR3 comprises 14 residues. Trimming pared 10 bases from V and 3 bases from J, leaving 15 bases between. Written as DNA, the CDR3 is TGTGCCACCAAGGGGGGGGTGGCTAATGAAAAACTGTTTTTT. It specifies CATKGGVANEKLFF.

The CDR3 DNA follows: TGCGCCAGCAGCTTGTCGGGGCAGGGGAACGAGCAGTACTTC. Its translation is CASSLSGQGNEQYF. This rearrangement joins TRBV5-1 to TRBJ2-7, with TRBD1 as a possible D gene (6 bases). Trimming left V 1 base short and J 5 bases short, with 13 bases between. CDR1 SGHRS and CDR2 YFSETQ come from the germline V gene. The CDR3 length is 14 residues.

The rearrangement links TRBV18 to TRBJ2-3; TRBD2 agrees at 7 bases. CDR1 and CDR2 (germline): KGHSH, LQKENI. The CDR3 has 17 residues. Trimming took 0 bases from V and 2 from J; bases not matched to a gene: 8. The CDR3: CASSPPGQRGPTDTQYF. The CDR3 bases are TGTGCCAGCTCACCACCAGGCCAGCGGGGCCCCACAGATACGCAGTATTTT.

The rearrangement links TRBV6-5 to TRBJ2-3; D is undetermined. V was cut by 6 bases and J by 4 bases, with 14 bases left in between. The V gene's germline CDR1 is MNHEY and CDR2 SVGAGI. The length of the CDR3 is 14 residues. The CDR3 DNA reads TGTGCCAGCAGCCGCATGACAAGACCAGATACGCAGTATTTT. It translates to CASSRMTRPDTQYF.

The genes are TRBV5-5 and TRBJ1-6; D is possibly TRBD1 (5 bases). The V end lost 3 bases, the J end lost 6 bases, and 13 bases lay between the germline ends. Germline CDR1 SGHKS, CDR2 YYEKEE (reference sequence). CDR3 length: 15 residues. The CDR3 loop reads CASSSPGVSNSPLHF. CDR3 nucleotide sequence: TGTGCCAGCAGCTCTCCGGGGGTTAGTAATTCACCCCTCCACTTT.

This chain uses TRBV27 with TRBJ2-3; maybe TRBD2 (6 bases). Germline V gene lookup returns CDR1 MNHEY and CDR2 SMNVEV (reference sequence). This CDR3 has 15 residues. Trimming removed 6 bases from V and 6 bases from J, with 19 bases in between. The CDR3 DNA is TGTGCCAGCAGGCCTGGAGGAGGGCGAGGGGATACGCAGTATTTT. It specifies CASRPGGGRGDTQYF.

The chain links TRBV7-9 to TRBJ1-1; unclear D gene. Germline loops: CDR1 SEHNR, CDR2 FQNEAQ (reference sequence). Trimming took off 3 bases at V and 2 bases at J, with 10 bases between the two ends. CDR3 length: 14 residues. The CDR3 bases are TGTGCCAGCAGCTTGGGCCAGAAAAACACTGAAGCTTTCTTT. It is translated as CASSLGQKNTEAFF.

The V and J genes are TRBV29-1 and TRBJ1-1; 11 bases are a match to TRBD1. CDR1 and CDR2 (germline): SQVTM, ANQGSEA. The CDR3 runs to 12 residues. V shed 7 bases, J shed 4 bases, and the junction held 2 bases outside the gene matches. CDR3: CSGDRGTTEAFF. CDR3 coding DNA: TGCAGCGGGGACAGGGGGACCACTGAAGCTTTCTTT.

The CDR3 here is CASSEDRDYGYTF. The CDR3 DNA sequence: TGTGCCAGCAGTGAGGACAGGGACTATGGCTACACCTTC. This rearrangement joins TRBV2 to TRBJ1-2, with 8 bases identical to TRBD1. The CDR3 contains 13 residues. Germline assignment: CDR1 SNHLY and CDR2 FYNNEI. The J segment lost 3 bases and the V segment lost 3 bases, leaving 0 bases of the junction unmatched.

This chain connects TRBV19 to TRBJ1-5, with D perhaps TRBD1 (5 bases). V was cut by 9 bases and J by 4 bases, with 10 bases left in between. CDR1 and CDR2 (germline): LNHDA, SQIVND (reference sequence). The CDR3 consists of 12 residues. This CDR3 reads CASSAGNQPQHF. In DNA form, the CDR3 reads TGTGCCAGCTCCGCAGGGAATCAGCCCCAGCATTTT.

This chain joins TRBV9 and TRBJ2-7, with D unclear. The V gene lost 1 base and the J gene lost 6 bases, with 11 bases spanning the gap. Germline CDR1 SGDLS, CDR2 YYNGEE. There are 13 residues in the CDR3. DNA of the CDR3: TGTGCCAGCAGCGTAAAACGGGTCGGCGAGCAGTACTTC. Its translation: CASSVKRVGEQYF. The full variable domain, rest sourced from reference TRBV9 and TRBJ2-7, is DSGVTQTPKHLITATGQRVTLRCSPRSGDLSVYWYQQSLDQGLQFLIQYYNGEERAKGNILERFSAQQFPDLHSELNLSSLELGDSALYFCASSVKRVGEQYFGPGTRLTVT.

The chain couples TRBV6-1 to TRBJ1-6; 7 nucleotides agree with TRBD1. With 3 bases clipped from V and 7 bases from J, the junction kept 0 bases outside the gene matches. The CDR3 covers 13 residues. CDR1 is MNHNS, CDR2 SASEGT, per germline. The CDR3 loop reads CASSDRGNSPLHF. DNA of the CDR3: TGTGCCAGCAGTGACAGGGGGAATTCACCCCTCCACTTT.

V and J are TRBV11-2 and TRBJ2-7, with 7 bases matching TRBD1. The CDR3 extends over 15 amino acids. V lost 1 base, J lost 7 bases, and 10 bases stayed unmatched. Germline CDR1 is SGHAT and CDR2 is FQNNGV. Here the CDR3 reads CASSLAIDRAQEQYF. The CDR3 DNA reads TGTGCCAGCAGCTTAGCTATAGACAGGGCTCAGGAGCAGTACTTC.

The chain is built from TRBV7-9 and TRBJ2-2, with D hard to call. Trimming took 2 bases from V and 1 from J, leaving 8 bases between them. The CDR3 loop spans 15 amino acids. CDR1 is SEHNR, CDR2 FQNEAQ, per germline (reference sequence). CDR3 in amino acids: CASSLLRQNTGELFF. For the CDR3, the DNA is TGTGCCAGCAGCTTACTCAGACAGAACACCGGGGAGCTGTTTTTT.

V and J are TRBV18 and TRBJ2-2, with D unclear. V was pared by 3 bases and J by 7 bases, with 18 bases between. The V gene's germline CDR1 is KGHSH and CDR2 LQKENI. The CDR3 runs 16 residues. The DNA of the CDR3 is TGTGCCAGCTCACCGAGCCTCGTTCGAGTCGGCGGGGAGCTGTTTTTT. Translated: CASSPSLVRVGGELFF.

V usage is TRBV5-1 and J usage is TRBJ1-5, with 8 bases identical to TRBD1. The junction had 9 bases not matched to a gene; V was cut back by 4 bases and J by 0 bases. In germline, CDR1 is SGHRS, CDR2 YFSETQ. The CDR3 contains 17 residues. The CDR3: CASSTGTGPYSNQPQHF. Here the CDR3 DNA reads TGCGCCAGCAGCACCGGGACAGGACCTTATAGCAATCAGCCCCAGCATTTT.

This chain links TRBV5-1 with TRBJ1-5; TRBD1 agrees at 11 bases. Germline trimming cut 4 bases from V and 5 bases from J; bases unmatched to any gene: 5. This CDR3 has 15 residues. Germline V gene lookup returns CDR1 SGHRS and CDR2 YFSETQ. CDR3 residues: CASSAGQGAHQPQHF. In DNA, the CDR3 is TGCGCCAGCAGCGCAGGACAGGGGGCACATCAGCCCCAGCATTTT. Drawing the rest from reference TRBV5-1 and TRBJ1-5, the complete variable domain is KAGVTQTPRYLIKTRGQQVTLSCSPISGHRSVSWYQQTPGQGLQFLFEYFSETQRNKGNFPGRFSGRQFSNSRSEMNVSTLELGDSALYLCASSAGQGAHQPQHFGDGTRLSIL.

The chain employs TRBV19 and TRBJ2-3; 10 bases fit TRBD1. This CDR3 is 17 amino acids long. J was trimmed by 6 bases and V by 5 bases; bases with no gene match: 14. Germline CDR1 reads LNHDA; CDR2 reads SQIVND (reference sequence). The CDR3 protein is CASSLYRGTGDRDTQYF. The CDR3 nucleotides read TGTGCCAGTAGTCTATATAGGGGGACAGGGGACCGGGATACGCAGTATTTT.

This rearrangement joins TRBV28 to TRBJ2-7; TRBD1 matches 8 bases. Germline CDR1 reads MDHEN; CDR2 reads SYDVKM. The CDR3 runs to 16 residues. V lost 3 bases to trimming and J lost 9 bases; unmatched junction nucleotides: 16. CDR3 nucleotides: TGTGCCAGCAGTTTTGGGTGGGACAGGCGGAAACCGGTGCAGTACTTC. As protein: CASSFGWDRRKPVQYF.

This chain joins TRBV27 and TRBJ2-5; 7 bases fit TRBD2. From germline, CDR1 is MNHEY and CDR2 SMNVEV (reference sequence). The CDR3 contains 17 residues. Trimming took 4 bases from V and 0 from J; bases not matched to a gene: 11. CDR3 nucleotides: TGTGCCAGCAGTTCGAGCGGGGCCCCTACATACCAAGAGACCCAGTACTTC. Translated, it gives CASSSSGAPTYQETQYF.

V and J are TRBV25-1 and TRBJ2-5; 7 nucleotides line up with TRBD2. The germline gives CDR1 MGHDK, CDR2 SYGVNS. J was trimmed by 4 bases and V by 2 bases; bases with no gene match: 10. CDR3 length: 16 residues. The CDR3: CASSEGAGREGETQYF. CDR3 sequence (DNA): TGTGCCAGCAGTGAAGGGGCGGGCAGGGAGGGAGAGACCCAGTACTTC.

V usage is TRBV9 and J usage is TRBJ2-5; D perhaps matches TRBD2 (5 bases). The CDR3 length is 13 residues. V lost 6 bases to trimming and J lost 5 bases, with 14 bases between them. Germline assignment: CDR1 SGDLS and CDR2 YYNGEE. The CDR3: CASTSSTGETQYF. The CDR3 DNA reads TGTGCCAGCACGAGTTCTACGGGGGAGACCCAGTACTTC.

V and J are TRBV7-9 and TRBJ2-7; 9 positions agree with TRBD1. The CDR3 contains 13 residues. Germline-derived CDR1 and CDR2 are SEHNR and FQNEAQ (reference sequence). V was clipped by 5 bases and J by 6 bases; unmatched bases: 5. In DNA, the CDR3 is TGTGCCAGCAGCCACGGGACAGGGCCCGAGCAGTACTTC. Its translation: CASSHGTGPEQYF.

This chain joins TRBV4-1 and TRBJ1-6; D gene uncertain. This CDR3 region has 17 residues. Trimming shortened V by 1 base and J by 4 bases, and 14 bases separated the two germline ends. Germline CDR1 reads MGHRA; CDR2 reads YSYEKL. The CDR3 nucleotides read TGCGCCAGCAGCCAAGTGAGTGCATCTCGGTATAATTCACCCCTCCACTTT. Protein: CASSQVSASRYNSPLHF.

Concerning this clone itself: The junction departs from the called germline gene at one end, perhaps through a read error. The CDR3 here is CASSTTTSDQPQHF. In DNA form, the CDR3 reads TGTGCCAGCAGTACCACTACTAGCGATCAGCCCCAGCATTTT. This chain uses TRBV28 with TRBJ1-5, with no clear D. This CDR3 is 14 amino acids long. The V gene's germline CDR1 is MDHEN and CDR2 SYDVKM.

The chain joins TRBV16 to TRBJ1-2, with D unclear. Trimming left V 1 base short and J 1 base short, with 13 bases between. The germline CDR1 and CDR2 sequences are KGHSY and FQNENV. The CDR3 runs to 16 residues. CDR3 coding DNA: TGTGCCAGCAGCCAATTTTCTAGGCAGCTTAACTATGGCTACACCTTC. Its protein product is CASSQFSRQLNYGYTF.

J is TRBJ2-3 and V is TRBV2; weak D call: TRBD2 (6 bases). This CDR3 has 16 residues. Between the trimmed V and J ends, which lost 4 bases and 0 bases, there was a span of 14 bases. Germline V gene lookup returns CDR1 SNHLY and CDR2 FYNNEI. The CDR3 coding sequence is TGTGCCAGCAGTGTGGATAGCGGTACTAGCACAGATACGCAGTATTTT. This sequence encodes CASSVDSGTSTDTQYF.